This is a list of T cell receptor beta chains from one sample in a study of cytomegalovirus exposure and HLA in healthy donors. Sequenced by immunoSEQ multiplex PCR; TCRdb stores in-frame clones only, minus some. The table has over 100,000 clones, about three quarters seen once. Sequencing was done on a sample of PBMCs. These receptors came from a woman in her thirties in good health and CMV-seropositive. Both conserved end residues are part of each CDR3. D genes are given only for firm matches. Expanded clones are given a class, and other clones once, few, many or no size at all.

len,abundance,v_gene,d_gene,j_gene,CDR3nt,CDR3aa
15,many,TRBV4-3,-,TRBJ2-7,TGCGCCAGCAGCCAAGCTGCTAGTCAACACTACGAGCAGTACTTC,CASSQAASQHYEQYF
14,-,TRBV4-1,-,TRBJ1-5,TGCGCCAGCAGCCACCCGGGTCAAAATCAGCCCCAGCATTTT,CASSHPGQNQPQHF
14,few,TRBV5-4,-,TRBJ2-1,TGTGCCAGCAGCTTGGACTTGGTGAACAATGAGCAGTTCTTC,CASSLDLVNNEQFF
21,-,TRBV27,-,TRBJ2-7,-,CASSLLPPTAEVSSTSGRQYF
14,-,TRBV7-3,-,TRBJ2-7,TGTGCCAGCAGCTTAGTTGCCAGGACCTACGAGCAGTACTTC,CASSLVARTYEQYF
17,-,TRBV14,TRBD2,TRBJ2-7,TGTGCCAGCAGCCGAACCCTAGCGGGGGGGAGCTCCTACGAGCAGTACTTC,CASSRTLAGGSSYEQYF
13,-,TRBV6-6,-,TRBJ2-1,TGTGCCAGCAGTTACGGGGCTTACAATGAGCAGTTCTTC,CASSYGAYNEQFF
13,many,TRBV11-2,-,TRBJ2-1,TGTGCCAGCAGCCCAGGTCGGAAGGCCGAGCAGTTCTTC,CASSPGRKAEQFF
16,-,TRBV13,-,TRBJ1-2,TGTGCCAGCAGCCTTACTGGTTCGGGGGTTCCCTATGGCTACACCTTC,CASSLTGSGVPYGYTF
17,-,TRBV4-2,TRBD1,TRBJ1-6,TGTGCCAGCAGCCCAAACAGGGGTGGGTCCTATAATTCACCCCTCCACTTT,CASSPNRGGSYNSPLHF
14,-,TRBV5-4,-,TRBJ2-5,TGTGCCAGCAGTCCAAGAGAGGGGGGGGAGACCCAGTACTTC,CASSPREGGETQYF
15,once,TRBV14,TRBD1,TRBJ2-7,TGTGCCAGCAGCCCCTTAGGACAGGATACCTACGAGCAGTACTTC,CASSPLGQDTYEQYF
15,-,TRBV4-1,-,TRBJ2-3,TGCGCCAGCAGCCCAGAAACCGGGGGCACAGATACGCAGTATTTT,CASSPETGGTDTQYF
15,-,TRBV5-1,TRBD2,TRBJ2-1,TGCGCCAGCAGCTCTCTAGCGGGGGGGCCGAGTGAGCAGTTCTTC,CASSSLAGGPSEQFF
14,-,TRBV19,-,TRBJ1-1,TGTGCCAGTAGCCTGGGGGGAATGAACACTGAAGCTTTCTTT,CASSLGGMNTEAFF
14,-,TRBV2,-,TRBJ1-5,TGTGCCAGCAGGGCTTCGACAGAATCTCAGCCCCAGCATTTT,CASRASTESQPQHF
15,once,TRBV18,-,TRBJ1-2,TGTGCCAGCTCACCCGCCACGGGTTCTAACTATGGCTACACCTTC,CASSPATGSNYGYTF
15,-,TRBV28,-,TRBJ2-6,TGTGCCAGCAGCACGGCGGGGCTCGGGGCCAACGTCCTGACTTTC,CASSTAGLGANVLTF
14,-,TRBV9,-,TRBJ2-5,TGTGCCAGCAGCGTAGTGGAGAGGGCGGGGACCCAGTACTTC,CASSVVERAGTQYF
14,-,TRBV30,-,TRBJ1-2,TGTGCCTGGAGTCCCCCCCAGAAATACTATGGCTACACCTTC,CAWSPPQKYYGYTF
16,-,TRBV9,-,TRBJ2-1,TGTGCCAGCAGCGTTTGGCCGGAGGCGGTTAACAATGAGCAGTTCTTC,CASSVWPEAVNNEQFF
15,-,TRBV5-1,TRBD1,TRBJ1-1,TGCGCCAGCAGCTCCCGGACAGGGGTGAACACTGAAGCTTTCTTT,CASSSRTGVNTEAFF
14,-,TRBV10-3,TRBD1,TRBJ1-1,TGTGCCACGCAGGGGGCGCGGGGGAACACTGAAGCTTTCTTT,CATQGARGNTEAFF
15,-,TRBV28,TRBD1,TRBJ1-6,TGTGCCAGCAGCTCGGGACAGCGCCTTAATTCACCCCTCCACTTT,CASSSGQRLNSPLHF
13,-,TRBV18,-,TRBJ2-1,TGTGCCAGCTCACCAAAGGGGCCTCCTGAGCAGTTCTTC,CASSPKGPPEQFF
14,-,TRBV5-4,-,TRBJ2-7,TGTGCCATGGGCGGGGAGGCAGGAAGGTACGAGCAGTACTTC,CAMGGEAGRYEQYF
14,-,TRBV11-2,TRBD2,TRBJ2-3,TGTGCCAGCAGCCTGTTGGGGGGGTCAGATACGCAGTATTTT,CASSLLGGSDTQYF
14,-,TRBV11-3,TRBD1,TRBJ2-2,TGTGCCAGCAGCTTGGACAGGGTGACCGGGGAGCTGTTTTTT,CASSLDRVTGELFF
11,-,TRBV6-5,-,TRBJ1-1,TGTGCCAGCAGTTATTCTGGCGGAGCTTTCTTT,CASSYSGGAFF
11,-,TRBV11-2,-,TRBJ1-2,TGTGCCAGCAGCAAAGGGGGTGGCTACACCTTC,CASSKGGGYTF
13,-,TRBV11-2,-,TRBJ2-7,TGTGCCAGCAGCCCACAAACAGGGACCGAGCAGTACTTC,CASSPQTGTEQYF
12,-,TRBV15,-,TRBJ2-1,TGTGCCACCAGCAGAGCTAACAATGAGCAGTTCTTC,CATSRANNEQFF
14,-,TRBV19,TRBD1,TRBJ1-2,TGTGCCAGTAGTACCCACCGGACAGGATTCAGCTACACCTTC,CASSTHRTGFSYTF
15,-,TRBV30,TRBD2,TRBJ2-5,TGTGCCTGGAGTATCCCAGGACTAGCGGGAGAGACCCAGTACTTC,CAWSIPGLAGETQYF
14,-,TRBV27,TRBD1,TRBJ1-1,TGTGCCAGCAGTTGGGACAGGGCGGACACTGAAGCTTTCTTT,CASSWDRADTEAFF
15,few,TRBV9,TRBD1,TRBJ1-4,TGTGCCAGCAGCGTAGCAGGGGGCAATAATGAAAAACTGTTTTTT,CASSVAGGNNEKLFF
13,-,TRBV30,-,TRBJ2-7,TGTGCCTGCCTCAGGACAGCTACCTACGAGCAGTACTTC,CACLRTATYEQYF
13,-,TRBV28,-,TRBJ1-5,TGTGCCAGCAGCCGCTATAGCAATCAGCCCCAGCATTTT,CASSRYSNQPQHF
13,few,TRBV19,-,TRBJ1-1,TGTGCCAGTAGTCGGCAGGACTACACTGAAGCTTTCTTT,CASSRQDYTEAFF
13,-,TRBV18,-,TRBJ2-3,TGTGCCAGCTCACCGAACTTTTTGGATACGCAGTATTTT,CASSPNFLDTQYF
13,-,TRBV28,-,TRBJ2-2,TGTGCCAGCACCGAACAGGGCTCCGGGGAGCTGTTTTTT,CASTEQGSGELFF
15,-,TRBV5-4,TRBD1,TRBJ2-1,TGTGCCAGCAGCTTGGCCGGGACAGTTTACAATGAGCAGTTCTTC,CASSLAGTVYNEQFF
15,-,TRBV6-5,-,TRBJ1-6,TGTGCCAGCAGTTACGGCCAGGTGTATAATTCACCCCTCCACTTT,CASSYGQVYNSPLHF
16,once,TRBV7-6,-,TRBJ2-2,TGTGCCAGCAGCTTGTGGCAGGGGGGTAACACCGGGGAGCTGTTTTTT,CASSLWQGGNTGELFF
15,few,TRBV5-1,-,TRBJ2-2,TGCGCCAGCAGCCCCCCGGACAGCCTTACCGGGGAGCTGTTTTTT,CASSPPDSLTGELFF
16,-,TRBV5-4,-,TRBJ1-3,TGTGCCAGCAGCTTGGGGGGGGGAAGGACTGGAAACACCATATATTTT,CASSLGGGRTGNTIYF
15,few,TRBV7-9,-,TRBJ1-1,TGTGCCAGCAACCTTGGGGGCGCGATGAACACTGAAGCTTTCTTT,CASNLGGAMNTEAFF
15,-,TRBV6-6,-,TRBJ2-6,TGTGCCAGCAGCTCCGCCGGGACTGGGGCCAACGTCCTGACTTTC,CASSSAGTGANVLTF
15,-,TRBV5-1,TRBD1,TRBJ2-1,TGCGCCAGCAGCCTAGACAGGGGGCAAGCCAATGAGCAGTTCTTC,CASSLDRGQANEQFF